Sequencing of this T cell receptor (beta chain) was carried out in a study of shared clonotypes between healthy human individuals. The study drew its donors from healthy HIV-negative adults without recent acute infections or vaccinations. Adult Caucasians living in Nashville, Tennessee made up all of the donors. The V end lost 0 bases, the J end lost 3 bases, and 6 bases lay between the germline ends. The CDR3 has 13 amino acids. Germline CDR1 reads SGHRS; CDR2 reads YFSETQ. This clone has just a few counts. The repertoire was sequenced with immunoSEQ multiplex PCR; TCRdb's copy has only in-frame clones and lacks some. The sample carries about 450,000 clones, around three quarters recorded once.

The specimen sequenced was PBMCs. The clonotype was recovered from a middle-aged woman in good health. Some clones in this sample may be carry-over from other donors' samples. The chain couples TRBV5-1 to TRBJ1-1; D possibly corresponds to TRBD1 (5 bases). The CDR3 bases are TGCGCCAGCAGCTTGGGAGGGGACACTGAAGCTTTCTTT. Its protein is CASSLGGDTEAFF.